This is a list of T cell receptor beta chains from one sample in a study of human T cells and chemical hapten exposure. TCRdb re-called the RACE reads through MiXCR, storing one row per CDR3 protein. The sample consists of around 340,000 distinct CDR3 sequences, approximately 6.3% of them appearing once. This material consisted of whole blood, taken in connection with sensitization to the hapten diphenylcyclopropenone (DPC). Source of these receptors: a woman between 18 and 29 years old with alopecia areata. Some clones in this sample may be carry-over from other donors' samples. The CDR3 runs from the conserved cysteine through the conserved F or W. The order of the fields is V gene, CDR3 length, J gene, clone size, D gene, CDR3 protein, CDR3 DNA. A D gene is named only where the DNA matches it firmly. Clone sizes are given selectively: once, few, many, or a class where the clone is expanded.

>TRBV4-1|15|TRBJ2-7|many|-
CASSQLGAAYYEQYF
TGCGCCAGCAGCCAACTGGGGGCAGCTTATTACGAGCAGTACTTC
>TRBV4-3|15|TRBJ1-5|-|-
CASSQDRASNQPQHF
TGCGCCAGCAGCCAAGATAGGGCGAGCAATCAGCCCCAGCATTTT
>TRBV5-6|14|TRBJ2-7|-|TRBD1
CASSLRGQTYEQYF
TGTGCCAGCAGCTTGAGGGGACAGACCTACGAGCAGTACTTC
>TRBV10-3|13|TRBJ2-1|many|TRBD2
CAISAGEILEQFF
TGTGCCATCAGCGCGGGGGAGATTCTTGAGCAGTTCTTC
>TRBV27|15|TRBJ1-1|many|-
CASSYGGPSNTEAFF
TGTGCCAGCAGTTATGGGGGACCATCGAACACTGAAGCTTTCTTT
>TRBV28|15|TRBJ1-6|-|-
CASSLIDGRLSPLHF
TGTGCCAGCAGTTTGATCGACGGGAGATTATCACCCCTCCACTTT
>TRBV4-3|16|TRBJ1-1|-|-
CASSQEDWTANTEAFF
TGCGCCAGCAGCCAGGAGGACTGGACAGCGAACACTGAAGCTTTCTTT
>TRBV20-1|12|TRBJ1-2|-|-
CSASTGRYGYTF
TGCAGTGCTAGTACCGGGCGCTATGGCTACACCTTC
>TRBV20-1|16|TRBJ1-2|few|TRBD1
CSARDLRGQANYGYTF
TGCAGTGCTAGAGATCTAAGAGGACAGGCTAACTATGGCTACACCTTC
>TRBV5-1|14|TRBJ1-1|many|-
CASSLVAENTEAFF
TGCGCCAGCAGCTTGGTGGCAGAGAACACTGAAGCTTTCTTT
>TRBV4-3|14|TRBJ1-2|few|TRBD1
CASSPGQGPVSYTF
TGCGCCAGCAGCCCGGGACAGGGGCCGGTTAGCTACACCTTC
>TRBV29-1|12|TRBJ1-2|-|-
CSVLRGEGGYTF
TGCAGCGTCCTACGGGGAGAAGGAGGCTACACCTTC
>TRBV10-3|13|TRBJ1-1|many|-
CAIMRGRNTEAFF
TGTGCCATCATGAGGGGTAGGAACACTGAAGCTTTCTTT
>TRBV7-9|13|TRBJ1-5|few|-
CASSLENNQPQHF
TGTGCCAGCAGCTTAGAGAACAATCAGCCCCAGCATTTT
>TRBV28|15|TRBJ1-1|-|TRBD1
CASSLSGTGATEAFF
TGTGCCAGCAGTTTATCCGGGACAGGGGCAACTGAAGCTTTCTTT
>TRBV29-1|14|TRBJ2-1|few|-
CSVEKRGSHNEQFF
TGCAGCGTTGAAAAGAGGGGCTCTCACAATGAGCAGTTCTTC